A selection of T cell receptor beta chains follows, all from one sample in a study of blood T cell repertoires in COVID-19. The table came from immunoSEQ multiplex PCR; TCRdb's copy has only in-frame clones and leaves some out. There are about 280,000 clones in the sample; approximately 78% occur only once, and less than 5.5% lies in the top ten. Material: PBMCs or T cells enriched from blood (not recorded which). The receptors derive from a man aged 35-49 years who had been exposed to COVID-19. Both conserved end residues are part of each CDR3. The order of the fields is CDR3 DNA, CDR3 protein, clone size, D gene, J gene, V gene. A D gene is named only where the DNA matches it firmly. Clone size is not always given. Where it is, it says once, few, many or a class for expanded clones.

TGTGCCAGTATAAGCAGGGGGAGAGCTTTCTTT | CASISRGRAFF | NA | TRBD1 | TRBJ1-1 | TRBV19
TGTGCCAGCAGCTTCAGAGGGGGGAACACTGAAGCTTTCTTT | CASSFRGGNTEAFF | NA | NA | TRBJ1-1 | TRBV11-1
TGTGCCAGCAGCCCGAGCACAGATACGCAGTATTTT | CASSPSTDTQYF | NA | NA | TRBJ2-3 | TRBV5-5
TGTGCCAGCAGCCCCAGCGGGACGTTCACCGGGGAGCTGTTTTTT | CASSPSGTFTGELFF | NA | TRBD2 | TRBJ2-2 | TRBV9
TGCGCCAGCAGTGAGGTAGACGGGGAGACCCAGTACTTC | CASSEVDGETQYF | few | NA | TRBJ2-5 | TRBV10-1
TGTGCCTGGAGTGGAAACGGAGCGGAAAAACTGTTTTTT | CAWSGNGAEKLFF | NA | NA | TRBJ1-4 | TRBV30
TGCGCCAGCAGCCAGAACCCAGGGGAGACTAATGAAAAACTGTTTTTT | CASSQNPGETNEKLFF | NA | NA | TRBJ1-4 | TRBV4-1
TGTGCCACCAGCAGATCCGGGACTAGCGGGAGGACGCAGTATTTT | CATSRSGTSGRTQYF | NA | TRBD2 | TRBJ2-3 | TRBV15
TGCGCCAGCAGTACCTCAAGGACAGGCCAAGAGACCCAGTACTTC | CASSTSRTGQETQYF | NA | TRBD1 | TRBJ2-5 | TRBV10-1
TGTGCCAGCAGCCAAGATGTCCAGAGGGCATACAATGAGCAGTTCTTC | CASSQDVQRAYNEQFF | few | NA | TRBJ2-1 | TRBV4-2
TGCAGCGTTGTGTGGGACAGATCCCCCAATGAGCAGTTCTTC | CSVVWDRSPNEQFF | NA | TRBD1 | TRBJ2-1 | TRBV29-1
TGTGCCAGCAGCTTAAGGGCTAGCGGCTCGATCACAGATACGCAGTATTTT | CASSLRASGSITDTQYF | NA | TRBD2 | TRBJ2-3 | TRBV7-3
TGTGCCACAAACTCCGGCCTGTCGACAGGGGGGAATGAGCAGTTCTTC | CATNSGLSTGGNEQFF | NA | TRBD1 | TRBJ2-1 | TRBV19
TGTGCCAGCAGCACCGGGACAGGGAGTGTGTCCCAAGAGACCCAGTACTTC | CASSTGTGSVSQETQYF | NA | TRBD1 | TRBJ2-5 | TRBV7-6
TGTGCCACCAGTCGGGACAGGGCTCTCAATGAGCAGTTCTTC | CATSRDRALNEQFF | NA | TRBD1 | TRBJ2-1 | TRBV24-1
TGTGCCAGCAGCCTAGTCCCGGGGAGGGAAGCTTTCTTT | CASSLVPGREAFF | NA | NA | TRBJ1-1 | TRBV4-2
TGCGCCAGCAGCCAAGGGCCGGGGGTTTTAAGCGACGAGCAGTACTTC | CASSQGPGVLSDEQYF | few | NA | TRBJ2-7 | TRBV4-1
TGCAGTGACAGGGTCAGGGACTACAATGAGCAGTTCTTC | CSDRVRDYNEQFF | NA | TRBD1 | TRBJ2-1 | TRBV29-1
TGTGCCAGCAGCTTGGAGGGACAGAGGGCTGGTGAAGCTTTCTTT | CASSLEGQRAGEAFF | NA | TRBD1 | TRBJ1-1 | TRBV7-6
TGTGCCACCGGGGACAGGCCAAACACAGATACGCAGTATTTT | CATGDRPNTDTQYF | once | TRBD1 | TRBJ2-3 | TRBV15
TGTGCCAGCAGCGTAGGTAGCTTGAGTGAGCAGTTCTTC | CASSVGSLSEQFF | NA | NA | TRBJ2-1 | TRBV9